The clone carrying this T cell receptor beta chain came up a few times. The antigen is not known. The sample is drawn from a study of spatial heterogeneity in lung cancer. Overall study: Compared with alpha-chain sequences, beta-chain sequences were consistently detected in greater numbers.

The study tagged each TCR cDNA molecule with a unique molecular identifier. TCRdb reprocessed the 5' RACE reads with MiXCR, giving one entry per CDR3 protein. The table includes some 100,000 distinct CDR3 sequences, 7.5% to 10% detected once. The germline gives CDR1 SNHLY, CDR2 FYNNEI. Trimming pared 5 bases from V and 0 bases from J, leaving 10 bases between. CDR3 length: 14 amino acids. Time point indicated: sample taken at primary tumor resection. Tumor, nontumor lung or frozen PBMC supplied whole RNA that was sequenced unsorted. The donors, approximately 66 patients with untreated early-stage non-small cell lung cancer, provided the samples. General study findings and limits: Ubiquitous expanded tumor TCRs showed up in blood more at resection than follow-up.

This receptor was taken from a male donor with early-stage non-small cell lung cancer. This sequence joins TRBV2 and TRBJ2-5; D ambiguous. The sequencing here drew on PBMCs, taken at surgery. The CDR3 DNA reads TGTGCCAGCAGTACTACCTCGTACCAAGAGACCCAGTACTTC. Protein: CASSTTSYQETQYF.